This TCR beta chain was obtained from a study of cytomegalovirus exposure and HLA in healthy donors. Primers included in the PCR were 60 Vbeta and 13 Jbeta primers. The repertoire was sequenced with immunoSEQ multiplex PCR; TCRdb's copy has only in-frame clones and lacks some. The ten top clones account for around 1.7%, within a sample of 150,000 or so clones. The CDR3 spans 14 residues. The germline V gene has CDR1 SGHAT and CDR2 FQNNGV. The V and J ends lost 3 bases and 7 bases, in that order; junction bases with no gene match: 1. The TCR sequence derives from a woman between 45 and 65 years old in good health and CMV-seronegative. Source material: PBMCs. The chain employs TRBV11-2 and TRBJ1-4; 11 positions match TRBD1. CDR3 DNA: TGTGCCAGCAGCTTCGGGACAGGGGGTGAAAAACTGTTTTTT. This sequence encodes CASSFGTGGEKLFF.